These 19 T cell receptor beta chains were sequenced from one sample in a study of cytomegalovirus exposure and HLA in healthy donors. Amplification used 60 Vbeta primers and 13 Jbeta primers. TCRdb keeps only in-frame clones here, not all; method: immunoSEQ multiplex PCR. The sample lists 100,000 to 150,000 clones, approximately 72% seen once, with less than 2% in the top ten. The sequencing sample was made of PBMCs. The receptor source for this set is a man younger than 35 in good health and CMV-seronegative.

This clone was detected once. This rearrangement joins TRBV7-6 to TRBJ2-1; 10 nucleotides agree with TRBD1. The germline V gene encodes CDR1 SGHVS and CDR2 FNYEAQ. This CDR3 spans 15 amino acids. Germline trimming cut 5 bases from V and 4 bases from J; bases unmatched to any gene: 5. CDR3 loop: CASSPRTGGYNEQFF. As DNA, the CDR3 is TGTGCCAGCAGCCCTAGGACAGGGGGATACAATGAGCAGTTCTTC. The complete variable domain, with remaining parts taken from reference TRBV7-6 and TRBJ2-1, reads GAGVSQSPRYKVTKRGQDVALRCDPISGHVSLYWYRQALGQGPEFLTYFNYEAQQDKSGLPNDRFSAERPEGSISTLTIQRTEQRDSAMYRCASSPRTGGYNEQFFGPGTRLTVL.

The chain couples TRBV10-3 to TRBJ1-5; the match to TRBD1 covers 7 bases. The V gene's germline CDR1 is ENHRY and CDR2 SYGVKD. Trimming at V came to 0 bases and at J to 5 bases, leaving 7 bases not matched to a gene. This CDR3 has 16 amino acids. CDR3 protein: CAISESVGTVHQPQHF. DNA of the CDR3: TGTGCCATCAGTGAGTCGGTGGGGACAGTCCATCAGCCCCAGCATTTT.

In DNA, the CDR3 is TGTGCCAGCAGTTTGGTTAGCGGGACCTACGAGCAGTACTTC. It specifies CASSLVSGTYEQYF. The rearrangement uses TRBV28 and TRBJ2-7, with 8 positions matching TRBD2. V was clipped by 3 bases and J by 2 bases; unmatched bases: 3. Germline lookup yields CDR1 MDHEN and CDR2 SYDVKM. This CDR3 spans 14 amino acids. Using reference TRBV28 and TRBJ2-7 for the parts outside the CDR3, the full variable domain is DVKVTQSSRYLVKRTGEKVFLECVQDMDHENMFWYRQDPGLGLRLIYFSYDVKMKEKGDIPEGYSVSREKKERFSLILESASTNQTSMYLCASSLVSGTYEQYFGPGTRLTVT.

This chain joins TRBV19 and TRBJ1-5, with D uncertain. In germline, CDR1 is LNHDA, CDR2 SQIVND (reference sequence). The germline V and J ends were trimmed by 4 bases and 10 bases, with 14 bases remaining between them. There are 13 residues in the CDR3. The CDR3 here is CASSTQTLGPQHF. The CDR3 DNA reads as TGTGCCAGTAGTACACAGACGTTGGGTCCCCAGCATTTT.

V and J are TRBV2 and TRBJ1-1; 9 bases are a match to TRBD1. With 3 bases clipped from V and 6 bases from J, the junction kept 8 bases outside the gene matches. The V gene's germline CDR1 is SNHLY and CDR2 FYNNEI. This CDR3 region has 15 residues. The CDR3 spells CASSDPDRGRAEAFF. The CDR3 coding sequence is TGTGCCAGCAGTGACCCGGACAGGGGTAGGGCTGAAGCTTTCTTT.

This chain's CDR3 is CSVPDGTYEQYF. The CDR3 coding sequence is TGCAGCGTTCCGGACGGGACCTACGAGCAGTACTTC. The V and J genes are TRBV29-1 and TRBJ2-7; TRBD2 is a possible D gene (5 bases). V was shortened by 5 bases and J by 2 bases, with 10 bases between the two germline ends. Germline V gene data show CDR1 as SQVTM and CDR2 as ANQGSEA. This CDR3 contains 12 residues.

There are a few counts of this clone. This sequence joins TRBV5-6 and TRBJ2-5; 7 positions match TRBD2. V lost 0 bases, J lost 4 bases, and 0 bases stayed unmatched. Germline V lookup: CDR1 SGHDT, CDR2 YYEEEE. This CDR3 comprises 13 residues. The CDR3 spells CASSLVAGETQYF. The CDR3 region has the DNA TGTGCCAGCAGCTTGGTAGCGGGAGAGACCCAGTACTTC.

The chain recombines TRBV28 with TRBJ1-2; 8 bases are a match to TRBD1. Unmatched junction bases numbered 18, after V lost 10 bases and J lost 8 bases. CDR1 and CDR2 (germline): MDHEN, SYDVKM. The CDR3 has 15 residues. The chain's CDR3 is CAILAMDREGWGYTF. As DNA, the CDR3 is TGTGCCATCCTAGCAATGGACAGGGAAGGTTGGGGCTACACCTTC.

The chain uses TRBV5-8 and TRBJ1-1; 7 bases line up with TRBD1. The CDR3 contains 15 residues. The V and J ends lost 0 bases and 2 bases, in that order; junction bases with no gene match: 4. The germline V gene encodes CDR1 SGHTS and CDR2 YDEGEE. CDR3 sequence (DNA): TGTGCCAGCAGCTTGGTTGGGACAGCAAACACTGAAGCTTTCTTT. It translates to CASSLVGTANTEAFF.

This chain joins TRBV7-2 and TRBJ1-5; perhaps TRBD1 as D (5 bases). Germline V CDR1 and CDR2: SGHTA, FQGNSA. V gave up 4 bases and J gave up 5 bases, with 15 bases separating them. This CDR3 has 15 residues. The CDR3 protein is CASSSGGSPHQPQHF. CDR3 nucleotides: TGTGCCAGCAGCTCCGGGGGGAGCCCTCATCAGCCCCAGCATTTT.

The chain carries TRBV19 and TRBJ2-3, with D possibly TRBD2 on 6 matching bases. This CDR3 region has 13 residues. Germline CDR1 and CDR2: LNHDA and SQIVND (reference sequence). V was pared by 6 bases and J by 8 bases, with 15 bases between. The CDR3: CASRTNGGATQYF. The CDR3 DNA is TGTGCCAGTAGAACCAACGGGGGAGCTACGCAGTATTTT.

This chain joins TRBV30 and TRBJ2-2; D possibly corresponds to TRBD1 (5 bases). This CDR3 has 18 residues. Trimming stripped 4 bases from V and 1 base from J, with 22 bases between. Germline V CDR1 and CDR2: GTSNPN, SVGIG (reference sequence). Here the CDR3 DNA reads TGTGCCTGGAAAAGTGTAAGCCGCAGGGTGAGGAACACCGGGGAGCTGTTTTTT. This sequence encodes CAWKSVSRRVRNTGELFF.

The gene calls are TRBV7-2 and TRBJ2-7; D gene ambiguous. V lost 5 bases and J lost 0, with 11 bases in between. The CDR3 runs to 14 residues. CDR1 is SGHTA, CDR2 FQGNSA, per germline. In DNA, the CDR3 is TGTGCCAGCAGCCTGCTAGTGAGCTCCTACGAGCAGTACTTC. Translated: CASSLLVSSYEQYF.

This clone was seen a single time. The gene calls are TRBV5-5 and TRBJ2-1; 8 bases are a match to TRBD1. Looked up from germline, CDR1 is SGHKS and CDR2 is YYEKEE (reference sequence). J lost 7 bases, V lost 2 bases, and 8 bases had no gene match. This CDR3 contains 15 residues. CDR3 residues: CASSFGQGFRNEQFF. CDR3 in DNA: TGTGCCAGCAGCTTCGGACAGGGATTTCGTAATGAGCAGTTCTTC.

A few counts support this clone. The sample has other DNA sequences that encode this CDR3 too. V is TRBV18 and J is TRBJ1-1; tentative D call: TRBD1 (6 bases). CDR1 and CDR2 from the germline V gene are KGHSH and LQKENI. With 6 bases removed from V and 5 bases from J, the gap between germline ends came to 16 bases. CDR3 size: 14 residues. The DNA of the CDR3 is TGTGCCAGCTCGCCGCAGGGGTTGGGGACTGAAGCTTTCTTT. This encodes CASSPQGLGTEAFF.

The chain has TRBV5-1 and TRBJ2-7; D call uncertain. The CDR3 loop spans 13 amino acids. Germline values: CDR1 SGHRS, CDR2 YFSETQ. Trimming took 0 bases from V and 1 from J, leaving 5 bases between them. CDR3 coding DNA: TGCGCCAGCAGCTTGGTGTCTTCCTACGAGCAGTACTTC. Residues: CASSLVSSYEQYF.

The V gene is TRBV7-2, the J gene TRBJ2-1, with 13 nucleotides matching TRBD2. V trimming: 5 bases; J trimming: 8 bases; junction bases outside the gene matches: 15. Germline values: CDR1 SGHTA, CDR2 FQGNSA. The CDR3 spans 18 residues. The CDR3 bases are TGTGCCAGCAGCGCACCCTCGAGACTAGCGGGAGGTAACCATGAGCAGTTCTTC. It codes for CASSAPSRLAGGNHEQFF.

The chain is built from TRBV6-5 and TRBJ2-1, with D uncertain. With 6 bases removed from V and 1 base from J, the gap between germline ends came to 13 bases. Germline V gives CDR1 MNHEY, CDR2 SVGAGI. The CDR3 runs 15 residues. DNA of the CDR3: TGTGCCAGCAGAGACCGGCTCGGGTCCTACAATGAGCAGTTCTTC. It codes for CASRDRLGSYNEQFF.

This clone was counted between two and nine times. This chain joins TRBV7-2 and TRBJ2-1, with a weak D call TRBD2 (5 bases). CDR3 length equals 14 residues. The V and J ends lost 3 bases and 4 bases respectively, with 10 bases between them. Germline CDR1 is SGHTA and CDR2 is FQGNSA. CDR3 nucleotide sequence: TGTGCCAGCAGCTTGGACTTCCTGTACAATGAGCAGTTCTTC. This encodes CASSLDFLYNEQFF. The full variable domain, rest sourced from reference TRBV7-2 and TRBJ2-1, is GAGVSQSPSNKVTEKGKDVELRCDPISGHTALYWYRQSLGQGLEFLIYFQGNSAPDKSGLPSDRFSAERTGGSVSTLTIQRTQQEDSAVYLCASSLDFLYNEQFFGPGTRLTVL.